This entry lists 10 T cell receptor beta chains sequenced from one sample in a study of T cells in Graves' hyperthyroidism and ophthalmopathy. Authors of the study amplified TCR beta CDR3 regions from RNA transcripts. A set of HTBI primers served as the primers for a first-round RT-PCR of the TCR CDR3. Using its own MiXCR run on the multiplex PCR reads, TCRdb lists one record per CDR3 protein. The table includes hundreds of thousands of distinct CDR3 sequences, more than 45% detected once. Sequenced sample: peripheral blood or thyroid tissue (not recorded which). The receptors were gathered from a woman younger than 30 with Graves' hyperthyroidism.

This clonotype was seen repeatedly, ten times or more. The V call is TRBV6-6, the J call TRBJ1-1; no firm D call. The CDR3 contains 13 residues. The V end was cut by 6 bases, the J end by 12 bases, with 20 bases between. Looked up from germline, CDR1 is MNHNY and CDR2 is SVGAGI (reference sequence). The DNA of the CDR3 is TGTGCCAGCAGCGCGGTGCAGCTCTACGAGACTTTCTTT. Protein sequence: CASSAVQLYETFF.

Turning to this clonotype: A junction boundary mismatches the germline segment, possibly from a read error. The CDR3 spells CASSPLWTSGQEIQYF. In nucleotides, the CDR3 is TGTGCCAGCAGCCCCCTCTGGACTAGCGGTCAAGAGATCCAGTACTTC. V and J are TRBV7-9 and TRBJ2-5; 10 nucleotides line up with TRBD2. The length of the CDR3 is 16 residues. Germline CDR1 and CDR2: SEHNR and FQNEAQ (reference sequence).

This clonotype has a count of ten or more. A junction boundary mismatches the germline segment, possibly from a read error. The chain carries TRBV5-1 and TRBJ2-7; 7 positions agree with TRBD1. Germline CDR1 and CDR2: SGHRS and YFSETQ. This CDR3 is 13 amino acids long. CDR3 sequence reads: CASSLDRYYEQYF. The CDR3 bases are TGTGCCAGCAGCTTGGACAGGTACTACGAGCAGTACTTC.

This clonotype was found a few times. The chain is built from TRBV6-5 and TRBJ1-1, with a weak D call TRBD1 (6 bases). CDR3 length: 15 residues. The V end was cut by 1 base, the J end by 2 bases, with 11 bases between. The germline gives CDR1 MNHEY, CDR2 SVGAGI. This CDR3 reads CASSYFGTSNTEAFF. In DNA form, the CDR3 reads TGTGCCAGCAGTTACTTCGGGACAAGTAACACTGAAGCTTTCTTT.

This CDR3 is CASSPTPGGRNQPQHF. The CDR3 nucleotides are TGTGCCAGTAGTCCGACACCAGGGGGCCGCAATCAGCCCCAGCATTTT. The gene calls are TRBV19 and TRBJ1-5; 8 bases are a match to TRBD1. J gave up 2 bases and V 5 bases, and 8 bases lay outside the gene matches. Germline V gene lookup returns CDR1 LNHDA and CDR2 SQIVND (reference sequence). The CDR3 totals 16 residues.

The chain is built from TRBV2 and TRBJ1-5, with D maybe TRBD1 (5 bases). In germline, CDR1 is SNHLY, CDR2 FYNNEI. This CDR3 comprises 18 residues. Trimming took off 0 bases at V and 4 bases at J, with 19 bases between the two ends. CDR3 sequence reads: CASSEARRSGGANQPQHF. The CDR3 nucleotides read TGTGCCAGCAGTGAAGCGCGGAGGAGTGGTGGGGCAAATCAGCCCCAGCATTTT.

About this clonotype: One end of the junction varies from germline; a read error may be responsible. The V gene is TRBV7-2, the J gene TRBJ1-5; TRBD1 matches 8 bases. Germline CDR1 and CDR2: SGHTA and FQGNSA. The CDR3 has 11 amino acids. The CDR3 nucleotides are TGTGCCAGCAGAACCGGGACAGGATTTTTTTTT. This sequence encodes CASRTGTGFFF. The complete variable domain, with remaining parts taken from reference TRBV7-2 and TRBJ1-5, reads GAGVSQSPSNKVTEKGKDVELRCDPISGHTALYWYRQSLGQGLEFLIYFQGNSAPDKSGLPSDRFSAERTGGSVSTLTIQRTQQEDSAVYLCASRTGTGFFFGDGTRLSIL.

The chain recombines TRBV20-1 with TRBJ1-5; D possibly corresponds to TRBD1 (6 bases). V was trimmed by 5 bases and J by 4 bases, leaving 15 bases between them. Per the germline V gene, CDR1 is DFQATT and CDR2 is SNEGSKA (reference sequence). The CDR3 is made up of 14 amino acids. Here the CDR3 reads CSAVDSRGNQPQHF. DNA for the CDR3: TGCAGTGCTGTGGACAGCCGTGGGAATCAGCCCCAGCATTTT.

This clonotype has just a few counts. This chain joins TRBV13 and TRBJ2-7; TRBD1 aligns across 7 bases. Germline CDR1 and CDR2: PRHDT and FYEKMQ (reference sequence). This CDR3 spans 14 amino acids. The ends lost 5 bases at V and 2 bases at J; junction bases unmatched: 6. The CDR3 region has the DNA TGTGCCAGCAGCCTGACAGGGACCGCCTACGAGCAGTACTTC. It is translated as CASSLTGTAYEQYF.

About this clonotype: A much larger clone lies one base from this, so it may be a read error. It is likely a read error, because the conserved phenylalanine at the end of the CDR3 is missing. This chain uses TRBV11-1 with TRBJ1-5; tentatively, D is TRBD1 (6 bases). The CDR3 has 14 residues. The V gene lost 0 bases and the J gene lost 5 bases, with 8 bases spanning the gap. In germline, CDR1 is SGHAT, CDR2 FQDESV (reference sequence). The CDR3 loop reads CASSLAGGHQPQHL. The CDR3 DNA is TGTGCCAGCAGCTTAGCAGGGGGACATCAGCCCCAGCATCTT.